The 30 T cell receptor beta chains reported below all come from one sample, sequenced in a study of blood T cell repertoires in COVID-19. The method was immunoSEQ multiplex PCR; TCRdb's version includes in-frame clones alone and lacks a portion of them. The data show 67,000 or so clones, with roughly 80% seen just once and 28% held by the top ten. Input material: peripheral blood. The receptors come from a man aged 70 or older with acute or convalescent COVID-19.

V usage is TRBV19 and J usage is TRBJ2-3, with 7 bases lining up with TRBD2. V lost 5 bases and J lost 3; bases outside the gene matches: 11. Germline V gene sequence: CDR1 LNHDA, CDR2 SQIVND (reference sequence). The CDR3 consists of 16 residues. CDR3 sequence: CASSELREPGTDTQYF. CDR3 sequence (DNA): TGTGCCAGTAGTGAGCTGCGGGAGCCGGGGACAGATACGCAGTATTTT.

The rearrangement uses TRBV6-5 and TRBJ1-6, with D possibly TRBD1 on 6 matching bases. CDR3 size: 16 residues. V dropped 2 bases and J dropped 8 bases, with 16 bases sitting between them. CDR1 is MNHEY, CDR2 SVGAGI, per germline. The CDR3 nucleotides are TGTGCCAGCAGTTACCTAGCTGGGGGCTCAGATTCACCCCTCCACTTT. Translating gives CASSYLAGGSDSPLHF.

This chain links TRBV6-5 with TRBJ1-3; D is possibly TRBD1 (5 bases). Trimming removed 6 bases at V and 4 bases at J, with 10 bases between. This CDR3 region has 13 residues. Germline V gene sequence: CDR1 MNHEY, CDR2 SVGAGI. CDR3 in amino acids: CASRAGFGNTIYF. CDR3 DNA: TGTGCCAGCAGGGCAGGGTTCGGAAACACCATATATTTT.

The rearrangement links TRBV11-3 to TRBJ2-1; 7 nucleotides match TRBD1. This CDR3 has 13 amino acids. The germline V gene has CDR1 SGHNT and CDR2 YENEEA. After removal of 5 bases from V and 7 bases from J, the junction contained 5 bases not matched to a gene. CDR3 in amino acids: CASSRIQGNEQFF. The DNA for the CDR3 is TGTGCCAGCAGCAGGATACAGGGGAATGAGCAGTTCTTC.

This sequence joins TRBV18 and TRBJ1-4; TRBD1 aligns across 8 bases. This CDR3 region has 18 residues. CDR1 and CDR2 (germline): KGHSH, LQKENI. The trim removed 5 bases at V and 6 bases at J, leaving 17 bases unmatched. CDR3 amino acids: CASSTDRGLTLLDEKLFF. CDR3 DNA: TGTGCCAGCTCAACCGACAGGGGCTTAACTCTTTTGGATGAAAAACTGTTTTTT.

The chain recombines TRBV18 with TRBJ2-5; the match to TRBD1 covers 9 bases. The length of the CDR3 is 17 residues. Germline V gene sequence: CDR1 KGHSH, CDR2 LQKENI. V dropped 6 bases and J dropped 3; count of bases not matched to a gene: 14. Written as DNA, the CDR3 is TGTGCCAGCTCGCTTCCCTCCGGGACAGGGTGGGAAGAGACCCAGTACTTC. This codes for CASSLPSGTGWEETQYF.

V gene TRBV19 combines with J gene TRBJ2-3; 7 bases are a match to TRBD1. V shed 5 bases and J 2 bases; nucleotides not matched to a gene: 7. Germline V gene lookup returns CDR1 LNHDA and CDR2 SQIVND (reference sequence). The CDR3 is made up of 15 amino acids. The CDR3 DNA reads as TGTGCCAGTAGTCAGGGGGACGGTTACACAGATACGCAGTATTTT. Protein product: CASSQGDGYTDTQYF.

V gene TRBV5-1 combines with J gene TRBJ2-7; TRBD2 might be the D (5 bases). This CDR3 is built from 15 residues. Germline V gives CDR1 SGHRS, CDR2 YFSETQ. Trimming took off 0 bases at V and 0 bases at J, with 10 bases between the two ends. This CDR3 reads CASSLVSASSYEQYF. The CDR3 DNA sequence: TGCGCCAGCAGCTTGGTTAGCGCAAGCTCCTACGAGCAGTACTTC.

This chain joins TRBV10-3 and TRBJ1-1; the D is unclear. V shed 3 bases and J shed 1 base, with 9 bases lying between them. The CDR3 is 14 amino acids. Germline lookup yields CDR1 ENHRY and CDR2 SYGVKD. The CDR3 protein is CAISDSGRNTEAFF. CDR3 nucleotides: TGTGCCATCAGTGATAGCGGGAGGAACACTGAAGCTTTCTTT.

The chain combines TRBV29-1 with TRBJ2-5; the D gene is possibly TRBD1 (5 bases). From germline, CDR1 is SQVTM and CDR2 ANQGSEA. The CDR3 runs 18 residues. The V and J ends lost 3 bases and 0 bases respectively, with 23 bases between them. CDR3 region: CSVDSGHFDQTDQETQYF. CDR3 sequence (DNA): TGCAGCGTTGATTCAGGTCATTTCGACCAGACAGACCAAGAGACCCAGTACTTC. Combining the CDR3 with reference TRBV29-1 and TRBJ2-5 gives the whole variable domain SAVISQKPSRDICQRGTSLTIQCQVDSQVTMMFWYRQQPGQSLTLIATANQGSEATYESGFVIDKFPISRPNLTFSTLTVSNMSPEDSSIYLCSVDSGHFDQTDQETQYFGPGTRLLVL.

J is TRBJ2-7 and V is TRBV25-1; D perhaps matches TRBD1 (5 bases). The CDR3 runs to 15 residues. Germline V gene sequence: CDR1 MGHDK, CDR2 SYGVNS. V lost 2 bases and J 0 bases, leaving 11 bases between the germline ends. The CDR3 loop is CASSEDRYFSYEQYF. DNA of the CDR3: TGTGCCAGCAGTGAAGACAGATATTTCTCCTACGAGCAGTACTTC.

This sequence joins TRBV19 and TRBJ2-1, with TRBD1 matching 10 bases. Germline loops: CDR1 LNHDA, CDR2 SQIVND (reference sequence). This CDR3 contains 15 residues. The V and J ends lost 5 bases and 5 bases, in that order; junction bases with no gene match: 6. DNA of the CDR3: TGTGCCAGTAGTGTGGGACAGGGGCTAAACAATGAGCAGTTCTTC. As protein: CASSVGQGLNNEQFF.

The gene calls are TRBV27 and TRBJ1-6; D not resolved. V was shortened by 7 bases and J by 1 base, with 17 bases between the two germline ends. Germline V gene lookup returns CDR1 MNHEY and CDR2 SMNVEV (reference sequence). CDR3 length equals 17 residues. CDR3 residues: CASTRIGRGSYNSPLHF. As DNA, the CDR3 is TGTGCCAGCACCCGGATAGGGCGCGGGTCCTATAATTCACCCCTCCACTTT.

The V call is TRBV21-1, the J call TRBJ1-2; the table's D call, TRBD1, was not checked against the DNA. TRBV21-1 is termed a pseudogene. This CDR3 is 20 amino acids long. The CDR3 spells CASSKLFLGGGQGIGYGYTF. DNA of the CDR3: TGTGCCAGCAGCAAACTGTTTCTGGGTGGGGGACAGGGGATCGGCTATGGCTACACCTTC.

This sequence joins TRBV7-2 and TRBJ2-3, with no clear D. The germline CDR1 and CDR2 sequences are SGHTA and FQGNSA. Between the trimmed V and J ends, which lost 1 base and 1 base, there was a span of 6 bases. The CDR3 totals 14 residues. This chain's CDR3 is CASSLGHGTDTQYF. CDR3 in DNA: TGTGCCAGCAGCTTAGGACATGGCACAGATACGCAGTATTTT.

The V gene is TRBV18, the J gene TRBJ1-5, with 8 positions matching TRBD1. Trimming took 6 bases from V and 5 from J; bases not matched to a gene: 9. The CDR3 has 15 amino acids. The germline CDR1 and CDR2 sequences are KGHSH and LQKENI. CDR3 bases: TGTGCCAGCTCCACAGGGGGGGGGCAGGATCAGCCCCAGCATTTT. Translated, it gives CASSTGGGQDQPQHF.

The chain recombines TRBV24-1 with TRBJ2-7, with 8 bases that match TRBD2. The germline gives CDR1 KGHDR, CDR2 SFDVKD. Trimming removed 4 bases from V and 5 bases from J; junction bases left unmatched: 6. The CDR3 has 14 amino acids. CDR3 nucleotide sequence: TGTGCCACCAGTGAGAGCGGGAGAGGCAACGAGCAGTACTTC. Encoded protein: CATSESGRGNEQYF.

V gene TRBV7-9 combines with J gene TRBJ1-1, with 7 nucleotides matching TRBD1. Germline V lookup: CDR1 SEHNR, CDR2 FQNEAQ (reference sequence). This CDR3 has 15 amino acids. V was clipped by 6 bases and J by 4 bases; unmatched bases: 11. CDR3 DNA sequence: TGTGCCAGCAGTTACGCGACAGGGTGGAGCACTGAAGCTTTCTTT. Translating gives CASSYATGWSTEAFF.

V gene TRBV19 combines with J gene TRBJ1-2; 8 nucleotides line up with TRBD1. The V gene end was trimmed by 6 bases and the J gene end by 3 bases; junction bases not matched to a gene: 9. Germline CDR1 reads LNHDA; CDR2 reads SQIVND (reference sequence). This CDR3 comprises 15 residues. The CDR3 DNA is TGTGCCAGTAGCACATCAGGGGGCTCGTACTATGGCTACACCTTC. Amino acids: CASSTSGGSYYGYTF.

The chain is built from TRBV5-6 and TRBJ2-7, with TRBD2 matching over 11 bases. Germline V gives CDR1 SGHDT, CDR2 YYEEEE. The CDR3 contains 16 residues. With 4 bases clipped from V and 3 bases from J, the junction kept 9 bases outside the gene matches. Here the CDR3 reads CASSPETSGIIYEQYF. In nucleotides, the CDR3 is TGTGCCAGCAGCCCGGAGACTAGCGGGATAATCTACGAGCAGTACTTC.

This clone has only one observation. V and J are TRBV2 and TRBJ2-3; 15 bases align to TRBD2. CDR3 length: 16 amino acids. V was clipped by 6 bases and J by 3 bases; unmatched bases: 4. The germline CDR1 and CDR2 sequences are SNHLY and FYNNEI. The CDR3: CASSPGLAGGTDTQYF. The CDR3, as DNA: TGTGCCAGCAGCCCGGGACTAGCGGGAGGTACAGATACGCAGTATTTT.

The V gene is TRBV7-8, the J gene TRBJ2-1; D not certain. The CDR3 is 14 amino acids. V lost 5 bases to trimming and J lost 3 bases, with 11 bases between them. Germline assignment: CDR1 SGHVS and CDR2 FQNEAQ. CDR3 nucleotides: TGTGCCAGCAGCCCCCCCGCGGTCTACAATGAGCAGTTCTTC. Encoded protein: CASSPPAVYNEQFF. Variable domain in full (rest from reference TRBV7-8 and TRBJ2-1): GAGVSQSPRYKVAKRGQDVALRCDPISGHVSLFWYQQALGQGPEFLTYFQNEAQLDKSGLPSDRFFAERPEGSVSTLKIQRTQQEDSAVYLCASSPPAVYNEQFFGPGTRLTVL.

The chain employs TRBV5-4 and TRBJ2-3, with D perhaps matching TRBD2 (6 bases). Trimming removed 3 bases from V and 0 bases from J, with 11 bases in between. Germline V gene lookup returns CDR1 SGHNT and CDR2 YYREEE (reference sequence). The CDR3 totals 15 residues. DNA of the CDR3: TGTGCCAGCAGCTCGTGGAGGGCTAGCACAGATACGCAGTATTTT. The encoded protein is CASSSWRASTDTQYF.

A few counts support this clone. The rearrangement uses TRBV27 and TRBJ1-6; 10 nucleotides align to TRBD1. The V and J ends lost 6 bases and 10 bases, in that order; junction bases with no gene match: 9. Germline V gene sequence: CDR1 MNHEY, CDR2 SMNVEV (reference sequence). The CDR3 extends over 15 amino acids. This CDR3 reads CASSQTRDRGSPLHF. CDR3 sequence (DNA): TGTGCCAGCAGCCAGACCCGGGACAGGGGCTCACCCCTCCACTTT.

This clone was observed a handful of times. The chain recombines TRBV28 with TRBJ1-3; TRBD1 might be the D (5 bases). V shed 6 bases and J shed 0 bases, with 12 bases lying between them. The V gene's germline CDR1 is MDHEN and CDR2 SYDVKM. The CDR3 is made up of 15 amino acids. The CDR3 is CASSLDTASGNTIYF. CDR3 nucleotide sequence: TGTGCCAGCAGCCTGGACACGGCCTCTGGAAACACCATATATTTT.

This clone was recorded only once. The chain has TRBV12-3 or TRBV12-4 and TRBJ1-2; D may be TRBD1 (6 bases). Trimming left V 5 bases short and J 4 bases short, with 8 bases between. This CDR3 region has 12 residues. The CDR3 here is CASSQTGYGYTF. CDR3 nucleotide sequence: TGTGCCAGCAGTCAGACAGGCTATGGCTACACCTTC.

The table lists this clone with a few counts. The chain joins TRBV7-9 to TRBJ1-5; D is unresolved. This CDR3 spans 16 amino acids. The germline V gene encodes CDR1 SEHNR and CDR2 FQNEAQ (reference sequence). V was clipped by 1 base and J by 3 bases, with 13 bases between them. CDR3 sequence reads: CASSLVGSRDNQPQHF. CDR3 DNA: TGTGCCAGCAGCTTAGTAGGCTCCCGGGACAATCAGCCCCAGCATTTT.

The J gene is TRBJ1-2, the V gene TRBV20-1; the D is unclear. The germline CDR1 and CDR2 sequences are DFQATT and SNEGSKA (reference sequence). Deletions cut 7 bases from V and 0 bases from J, with 6 bases between. This CDR3 has 11 residues. The CDR3 here is CSVTANYGYTF. CDR3 in DNA: TGCAGTGTCACGGCTAACTATGGCTACACCTTC.

A few counts support this clone. V is TRBV6-6 and J is TRBJ1-2, with 7 bases aligning to TRBD1. Germline V gene data show CDR1 as MNHNY and CDR2 as SVGAGI (reference sequence). This CDR3 spans 17 amino acids. Trimming cost V 5 bases and J 8 bases; bases outside gene matches: 20. CDR3 in DNA: TGTGCCAGCAGTCCCTACAGCACCGGGACAGCTGGCAGAGGCTACACCTTC. The encoded protein is CASSPYSTGTAGRGYTF.

This sequence joins TRBV5-6 and TRBJ2-3; no clear D gene. Trimming took off 1 base at V and 3 bases at J, with 9 bases between the two ends. The CDR3 covers 14 residues. In germline, CDR1 is SGHDT, CDR2 YYEEEE. The chain's CDR3 is CASSLSQVTDTQYF. In nucleotides, the CDR3 is TGTGCCAGCAGCTTGAGTCAGGTTACAGATACGCAGTATTTT.